This T cell receptor beta chain comes out of a study of T-cell memory formation after mild COVID-19. Study at large: The study found TCR clusters largely donor specific.

A 5'RACE reaction primed in the constant segment made cDNA libraries of TCR alpha and TCR beta, and these carried sample barcodes and UMIs. TCRdb ran MiXCR on the 5' RACE reads and lists one entry per CDR3 protein. Here the sample spans a few hundred thousand distinct CDR3 sequences, about 22% being singletons. Study outcomes and limitations: Clones that contracted from day 15 to 85 were balanced CD4/CD8, while later expanders leaned CD4+.

The CDR3 contains 15 residues. Germline V lookup: CDR1 MGHRA, CDR2 YSYEKL. V gave up 6 bases and J gave up 4 bases; unmatched junction bases: 6. This clonotype was observed a handful of times. Its antigen is undetermined. Sequencing was done on a sample of PBMCs or a T cell subset sorted from them (not recorded which). This TCR derives from an adult woman who had mild COVID-19 (a few samples of this study predate the infection). Cell type and time point are not known. The chain carries TRBV4-1 and TRBJ1-1, with TRBD1 matching 12 bases. In nucleotides, the CDR3 is TGCGCCAGCAGTCTCGGGACAGGGGGCGTCACTGAAGCTTTCTTT. Translated: CASSLGTGGVTEAFF.